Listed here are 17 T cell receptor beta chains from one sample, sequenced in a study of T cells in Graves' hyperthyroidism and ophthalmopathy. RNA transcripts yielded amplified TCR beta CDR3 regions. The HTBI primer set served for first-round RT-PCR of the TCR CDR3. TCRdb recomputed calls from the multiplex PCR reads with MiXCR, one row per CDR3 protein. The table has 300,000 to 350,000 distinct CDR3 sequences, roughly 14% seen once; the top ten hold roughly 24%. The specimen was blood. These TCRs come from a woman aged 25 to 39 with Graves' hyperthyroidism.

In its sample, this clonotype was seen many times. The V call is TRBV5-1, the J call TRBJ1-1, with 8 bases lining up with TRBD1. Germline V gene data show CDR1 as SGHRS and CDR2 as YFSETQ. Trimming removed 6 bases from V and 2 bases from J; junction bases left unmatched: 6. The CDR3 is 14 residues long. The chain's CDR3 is CASTPGTGNTEAFF. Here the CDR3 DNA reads TGCGCCAGCACGCCCGGGACAGGCAACACTGAAGCTTTCTTT.

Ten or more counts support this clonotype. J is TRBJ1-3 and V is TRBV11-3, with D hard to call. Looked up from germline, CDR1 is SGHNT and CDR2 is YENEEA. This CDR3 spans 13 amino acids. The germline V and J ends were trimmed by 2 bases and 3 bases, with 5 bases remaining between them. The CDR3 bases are TGTGCCAGCAGCTTATCAGATGGAAACACCATATATTTT. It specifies CASSLSDGNTIYF.

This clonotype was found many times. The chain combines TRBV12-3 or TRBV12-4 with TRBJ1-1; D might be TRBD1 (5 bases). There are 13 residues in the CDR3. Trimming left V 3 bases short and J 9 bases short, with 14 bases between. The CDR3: CASSFRQSYKAFF. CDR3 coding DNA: TGTGCCAGCAGTTTTCGACAGAGCTATAAAGCTTTCTTT.

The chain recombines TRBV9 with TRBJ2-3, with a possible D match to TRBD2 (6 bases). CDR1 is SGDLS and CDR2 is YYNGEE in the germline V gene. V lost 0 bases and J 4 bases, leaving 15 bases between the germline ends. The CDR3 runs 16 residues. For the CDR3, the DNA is TGTGCCAGCAGCGTAGAAGCCGCGGGATGGGCAGATACGCAGTATTTT. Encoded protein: CASSVEAAGWADTQYF.

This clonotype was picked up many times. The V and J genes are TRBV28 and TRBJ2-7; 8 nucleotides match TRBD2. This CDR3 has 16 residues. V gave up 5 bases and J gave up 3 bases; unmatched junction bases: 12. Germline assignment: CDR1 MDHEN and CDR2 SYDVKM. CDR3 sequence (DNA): TGTGCCAGCAGTCCGACCCCAGGGACTAGAAGCTACGAGCAGTACTTC. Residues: CASSPTPGTRSYEQYF.

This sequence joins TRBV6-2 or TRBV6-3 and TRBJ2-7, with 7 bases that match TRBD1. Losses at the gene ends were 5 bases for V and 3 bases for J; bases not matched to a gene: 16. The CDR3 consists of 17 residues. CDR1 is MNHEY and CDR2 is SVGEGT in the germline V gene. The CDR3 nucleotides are TGTGCCAGCAGTACGAGGGACAGAAGAGTAAGCTTCTACGAGCAGTACTTC. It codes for CASSTRDRRVSFYEQYF.

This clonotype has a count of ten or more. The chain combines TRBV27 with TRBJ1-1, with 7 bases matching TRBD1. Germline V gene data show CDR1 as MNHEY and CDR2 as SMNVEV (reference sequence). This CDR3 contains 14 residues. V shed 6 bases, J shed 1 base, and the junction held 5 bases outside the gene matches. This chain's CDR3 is CASSPRTGNTEAFF. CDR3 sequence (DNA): TGTGCCAGCAGCCCAAGGACAGGGAACACTGAAGCTTTCTTT.

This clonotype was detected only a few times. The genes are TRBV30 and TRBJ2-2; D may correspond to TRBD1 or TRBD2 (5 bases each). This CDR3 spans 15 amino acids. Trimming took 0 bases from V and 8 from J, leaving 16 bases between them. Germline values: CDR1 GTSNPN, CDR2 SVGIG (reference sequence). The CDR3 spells CAWSVFGAQGGELFF. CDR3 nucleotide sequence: TGTGCCTGGAGTGTATTCGGGGCTCAAGGAGGGGAGCTGTTTTTT.

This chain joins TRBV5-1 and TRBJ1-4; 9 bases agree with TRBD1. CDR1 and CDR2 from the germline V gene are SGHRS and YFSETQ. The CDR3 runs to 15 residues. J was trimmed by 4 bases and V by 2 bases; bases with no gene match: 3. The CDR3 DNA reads TGCGCCAGCAGCTTTTTGGGACAGGGTAATGAAAAACTGTTTTTT. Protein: CASSFLGQGNEKLFF.

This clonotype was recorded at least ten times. The CDR3 spells CASSSRGLINGGELFF. The CDR3 nucleotides read TGTGCCAGCAGTTCCCGGGGACTAATCAATGGCGGGGAGCTGTTTTTT. The rearrangement links TRBV27 to TRBJ2-2; TRBD2 matches at 7 bases. The V gene end was trimmed by 4 bases and the J gene end by 7 bases; junction bases not matched to a gene: 12. Per germline, CDR1 MNHEY and CDR2 SMNVEV (reference sequence). The CDR3 extends over 16 amino acids.

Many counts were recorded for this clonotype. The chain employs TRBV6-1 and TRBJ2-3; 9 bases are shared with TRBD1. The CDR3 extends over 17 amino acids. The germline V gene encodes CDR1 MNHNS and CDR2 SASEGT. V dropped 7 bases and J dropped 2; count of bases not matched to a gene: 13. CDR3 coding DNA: TGTGCCAGCAAGGGTTTGATCGGGACAGGGTACACAGATACGCAGTATTTT. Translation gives CASKGLIGTGYTDTQYF.

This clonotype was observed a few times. The CDR3 bases are TGCAGTGCTAGCTTGAGGGCGGGAGGAGGGGGGAATGAGCAGTTCTTC. It codes for CSASLRAGGGGNEQFF. V and J are TRBV20-1 and TRBJ2-1, with 8 positions matching TRBD2. This CDR3 contains 16 residues. Trimming at V came to 3 bases and at J to 7 bases, leaving 14 bases not matched to a gene. CDR1 and CDR2 (germline): DFQATT, SNEGSKA (reference sequence).

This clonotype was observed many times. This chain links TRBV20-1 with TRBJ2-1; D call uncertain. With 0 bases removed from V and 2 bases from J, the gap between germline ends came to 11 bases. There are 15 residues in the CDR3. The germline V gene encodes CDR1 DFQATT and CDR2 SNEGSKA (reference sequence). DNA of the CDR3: TGCAGTGCTAGAGAGGGCCTAACAACCTACAATGAGCAGTTCTTC. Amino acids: CSAREGLTTYNEQFF.

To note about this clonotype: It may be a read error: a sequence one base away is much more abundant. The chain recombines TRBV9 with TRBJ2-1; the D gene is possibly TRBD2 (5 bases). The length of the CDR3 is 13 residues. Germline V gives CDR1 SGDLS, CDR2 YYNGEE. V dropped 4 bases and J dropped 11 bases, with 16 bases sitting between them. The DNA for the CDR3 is TGTGCCAGCAGCTCGTATTCCGGGGATAAGCAGTTCTTC. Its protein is CASSSYSGDKQFF.

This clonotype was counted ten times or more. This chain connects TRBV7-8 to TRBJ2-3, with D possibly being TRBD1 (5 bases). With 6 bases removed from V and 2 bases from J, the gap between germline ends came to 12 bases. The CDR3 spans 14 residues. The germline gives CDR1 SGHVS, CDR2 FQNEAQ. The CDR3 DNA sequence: TGTGCCAGCAGTCCTTGGACAAACACAGATACGCAGTATTTT. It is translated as CASSPWTNTDTQYF. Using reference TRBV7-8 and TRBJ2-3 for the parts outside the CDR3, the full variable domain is GAGVSQSPRYKVAKRGQDVALRCDPISGHVSLFWYQQALGQGPEFLTYFQNEAQLDKSGLPSDRFFAERPEGSVSTLKIQRTQQEDSAVYLCASSPWTNTDTQYFGPGTRLTVL.

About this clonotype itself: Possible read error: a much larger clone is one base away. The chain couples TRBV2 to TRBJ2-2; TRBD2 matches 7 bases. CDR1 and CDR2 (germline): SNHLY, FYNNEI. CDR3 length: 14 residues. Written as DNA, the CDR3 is TGTGCCAGCGGGGGACTACTAAACACCGGGGAGCCGTTTTTT. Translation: CASGGLLNTGEPFF.

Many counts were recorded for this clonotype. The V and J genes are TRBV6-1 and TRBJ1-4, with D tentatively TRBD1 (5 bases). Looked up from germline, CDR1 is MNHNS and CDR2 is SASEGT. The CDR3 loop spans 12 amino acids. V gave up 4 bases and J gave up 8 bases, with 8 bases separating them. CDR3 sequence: CASSGGVEKLFF. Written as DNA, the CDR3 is TGTGCCAGCAGTGGGGGGGTGGAAAAACTGTTTTTT.